This T cell receptor (beta chain) originates from a study of type 1 and type 2 diabetes patients. The PCR template was genomic DNA. Multiplex PCR with 30 forward and 13 reverse primers amplified the TCR beta CDR3. TCRdb ran MiXCR on the multiplex PCR reads and lists one entry per CDR3 protein. The data show fewer than 300,000 distinct CDR3 sequences, roughly 50% seen once. V lost 5 bases and J lost 4, with 14 bases in between. From germline, CDR1 is SGHTA and CDR2 FQGNSA. The CDR3 is 14 amino acids. What was sequenced was peripheral blood mononuclear cells (PBMCs). The gene calls are TRBV7-2 and TRBJ1-1; TRBD1 might be the D (6 bases). This receptor was obtained from a young man with type 2 diabetes. CDR3 residues: CASSARQVVTEAFF. In DNA form, the CDR3 reads TGTGCCAGCAGCGCCCGACAGGTCGTCACTGAAGCTTTCTTT.